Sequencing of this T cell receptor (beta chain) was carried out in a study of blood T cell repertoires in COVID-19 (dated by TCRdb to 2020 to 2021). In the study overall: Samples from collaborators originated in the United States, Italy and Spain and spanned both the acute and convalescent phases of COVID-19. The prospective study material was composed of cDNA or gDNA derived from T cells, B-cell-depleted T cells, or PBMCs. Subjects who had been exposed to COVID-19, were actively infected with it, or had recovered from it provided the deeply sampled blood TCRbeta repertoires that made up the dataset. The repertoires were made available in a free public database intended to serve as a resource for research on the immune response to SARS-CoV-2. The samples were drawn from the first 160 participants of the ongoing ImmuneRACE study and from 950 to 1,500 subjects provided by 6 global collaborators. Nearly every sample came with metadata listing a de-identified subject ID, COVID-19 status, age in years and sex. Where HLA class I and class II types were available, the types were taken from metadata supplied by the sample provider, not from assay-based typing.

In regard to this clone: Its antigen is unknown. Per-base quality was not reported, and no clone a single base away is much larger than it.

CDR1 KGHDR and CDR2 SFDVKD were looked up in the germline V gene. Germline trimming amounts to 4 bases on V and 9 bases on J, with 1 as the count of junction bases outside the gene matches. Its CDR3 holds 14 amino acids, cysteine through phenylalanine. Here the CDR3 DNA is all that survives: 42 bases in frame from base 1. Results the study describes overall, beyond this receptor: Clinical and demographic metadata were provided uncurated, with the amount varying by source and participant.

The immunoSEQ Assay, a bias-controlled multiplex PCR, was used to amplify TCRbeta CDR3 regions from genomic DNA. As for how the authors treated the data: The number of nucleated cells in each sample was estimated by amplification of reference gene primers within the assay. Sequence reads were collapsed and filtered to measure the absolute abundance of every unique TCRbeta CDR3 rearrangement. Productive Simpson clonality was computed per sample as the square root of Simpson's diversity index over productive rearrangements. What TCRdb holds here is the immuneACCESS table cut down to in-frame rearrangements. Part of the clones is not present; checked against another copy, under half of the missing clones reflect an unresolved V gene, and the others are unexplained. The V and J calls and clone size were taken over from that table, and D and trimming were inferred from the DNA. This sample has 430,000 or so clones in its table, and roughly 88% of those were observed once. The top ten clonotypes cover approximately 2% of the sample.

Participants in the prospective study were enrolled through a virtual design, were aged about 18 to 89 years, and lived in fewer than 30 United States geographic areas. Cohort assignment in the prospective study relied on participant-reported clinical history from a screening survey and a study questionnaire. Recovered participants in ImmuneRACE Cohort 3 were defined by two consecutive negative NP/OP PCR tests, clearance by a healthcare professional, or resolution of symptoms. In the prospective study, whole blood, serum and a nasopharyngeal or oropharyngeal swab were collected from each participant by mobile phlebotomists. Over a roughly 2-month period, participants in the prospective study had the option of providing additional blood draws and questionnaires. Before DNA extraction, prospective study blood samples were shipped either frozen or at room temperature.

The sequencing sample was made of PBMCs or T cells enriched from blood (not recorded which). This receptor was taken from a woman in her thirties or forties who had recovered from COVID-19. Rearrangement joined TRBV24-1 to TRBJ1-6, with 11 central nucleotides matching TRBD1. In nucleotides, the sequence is TGTGCCACCAGTGACGGGACAGGGGGTTCACCCCTCCACTTT. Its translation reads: CATSDGTGGSPLHF.